The present TCR beta chain was sequenced within a study of cytomegalovirus exposure and HLA in healthy donors. The study, taken as a whole, reports: Among the CMV-associated chains, a few were confirmed in vitro as specific for CMV antigens. In terms of immune exposure information, only CMV serostatus was available. Follow-up analysis seemed to connect common viral pathogens with several of the most significant clusters identified. Analyses of presence and absence presupposed an approximately uniform sequencing depth across donors.

The CDR3 extends over 15 amino acids. J was trimmed by 5 bases and V by 0 bases; bases with no gene match: 5. CDR1 and CDR2 (germline): MGHRA, YSYEKL. The primer mix had 60 Vbeta and 13 Jbeta primers. The method was immunoSEQ multiplex PCR; TCRdb's version includes in-frame clones alone and lacks a portion of them. The sample has more than 75,000 clones, over 80% seen once; the top ten hold roughly 2.2%. Notes on this clone: No antigen is known for it.

The chain is built from TRBV4-1 and TRBJ1-2; TRBD1 agrees at 8 bases. This TCR was recovered from a man aged 18-30 years in good health and CMV-seronegative. Specimen: PBMCs. CDR3 sequence: CASSQDPGGLYGYTF. The CDR3 DNA is TGCGCCAGCAGCCAAGATCCAGGGGGCCTATATGGCTACACCTTC.